Following are 9 T cell receptor beta chains from one sample sequenced in a study of response to subunit inactivated influenza vaccine. MiXCR, run by TCRdb on the RT-PCR reads, gives a single entry per CDR3 protein. This sample carries 250,000 to 350,000 distinct CDR3 sequences, about 20% of them seen once, and the ten largest clones take approximately 10%. Source: PBMCs from blood, taken about 20 months after vaccination. Receptors were obtained from a man between 50 and 75 years old who received an inactivated influenza vaccine.

The rearrangement links TRBV6-6 to TRBJ1-1; no clear D gene. Trimming took off 7 bases at V and 1 base at J, with 7 bases between the two ends. CDR3 length: 12 residues. Per the germline V gene, CDR1 is MNHNY and CDR2 is SVGAGI (reference sequence). CDR3 sequence reads: CASTTANTEAFF. CDR3 nucleotide sequence: TGTGCCAGCACAACGGCGAACACTGAAGCTTTCTTT.

This clonotype was seen more than once but under ten times. The CDR3 sequence is CASSLVDRVEQYF. The CDR3 DNA reads TGTGCCAGCAGCTTAGTGGACAGGGTCGAGCAGTACTTC. This chain uses TRBV11-2 with TRBJ2-7, with 8 positions matching TRBD1. This CDR3 region has 13 residues. J gave up 6 bases and V 1 base, and 2 bases lay outside the gene matches. Germline lookup yields CDR1 SGHAT and CDR2 FQNNGV.

This clonotype has ten or more counts. The genes are TRBV12-3 or TRBV12-4 and TRBJ1-5; 8 positions match TRBD1. CDR3 size: 16 residues. V lost 3 bases, J lost 2 bases, and 6 bases stayed unmatched. The CDR3 here is CASSFGDRGGNQPQHF. The CDR3 coding sequence is TGTGCCAGCAGTTTTGGAGACAGGGGCGGCAATCAGCCCCAGCATTTT.

This clonotype was recorded a few times. CDR3 loop: CASSRAGGRSYEQYF. The DNA of the CDR3 is TGCGCCAGCAGCCGGGCGGGGGGCCGGTCCTACGAGCAGTACTTC. The V call is TRBV5-1, the J call TRBJ2-7, with 8 bases aligning to TRBD2. V lost 4 bases and J lost 1; bases outside the gene matches: 7. The germline CDR1 and CDR2 sequences are SGHRS and YFSETQ. The CDR3 totals 15 residues.

J is TRBJ1-1 and V is TRBV18, with no clear D. Looked up from germline, CDR1 is KGHSH and CDR2 is LQKENI. This CDR3 has 14 amino acids. V shed 3 bases and J shed 1 base, with 9 bases lying between them. The CDR3 here is CASSPTSGNTEAFF. For the CDR3, the DNA is TGTGCCAGCTCACCGACTTCCGGGAACACTGAAGCTTTCTTT.

The chain uses TRBV4-3 and TRBJ1-4; TRBD1 aligns across 8 bases. The V gene end was trimmed by 4 bases and the J gene end by 6 bases; junction bases not matched to a gene: 4. The CDR3 loop spans 14 amino acids. Germline lookup yields CDR1 LGHNA and CDR2 YSLEER. The CDR3 loop reads CASSPTTGDEKLFF. CDR3 coding DNA: TGCGCCAGCAGCCCCACGACAGGGGATGAAAAACTGTTTTTT.

The V gene is TRBV20-1, the J gene TRBJ1-4, with 9 bases that match TRBD1. Germline V gives CDR1 DFQATT, CDR2 SNEGSKA (reference sequence). V lost 3 bases, J lost 11 bases, and 10 bases stayed unmatched. This CDR3 comprises 14 residues. The CDR3 here is CSASFGTGSDKLFF. Here the CDR3 DNA reads TGCAGTGCTAGTTTCGGGACAGGGTCCGACAAACTGTTTTTT.

This clonotype showed up just a few times. V is TRBV7-2 and J is TRBJ2-5; 9 bases line up with TRBD2. Trimming took 7 bases from V and 5 from J; bases not matched to a gene: 11. The CDR3 covers 15 residues. Germline V lookup: CDR1 SGHTA, CDR2 FQGNSA. The DNA of the CDR3 is TGTGCCAGCACCCTATCCGCGGGGGGGCTTGAGACCCAGTACTTC. This codes for CASTLSAGGLETQYF.

The chain joins TRBV28 to TRBJ1-2; 11 bases match TRBD1. Germline values: CDR1 MDHEN, CDR2 SYDVKM. This CDR3 is 17 amino acids long. Trimming took 5 bases from V and 1 from J; bases not matched to a gene: 9. The CDR3 bases are TGTGCCAGCAGTACCTGGACAGGGGGCTTACTTAACTATGGCTACACCTTC. It yields the protein CASSTWTGGLLNYGYTF.